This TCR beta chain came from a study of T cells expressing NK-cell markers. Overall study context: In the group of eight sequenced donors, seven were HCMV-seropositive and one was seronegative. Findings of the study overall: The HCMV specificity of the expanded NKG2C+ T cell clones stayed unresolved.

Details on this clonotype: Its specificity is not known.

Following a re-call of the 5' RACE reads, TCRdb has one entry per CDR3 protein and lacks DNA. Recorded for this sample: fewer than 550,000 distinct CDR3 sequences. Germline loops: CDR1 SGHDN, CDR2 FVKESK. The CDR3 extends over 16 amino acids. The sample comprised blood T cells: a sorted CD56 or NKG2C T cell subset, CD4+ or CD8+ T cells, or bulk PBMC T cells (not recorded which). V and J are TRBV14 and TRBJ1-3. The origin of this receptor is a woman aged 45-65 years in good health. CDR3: CASSQDLPTSGNTIYF.